This T cell receptor (beta chain) was observed in a study of cytomegalovirus exposure and HLA in healthy donors. General study results and limits: Data from an earlier analysis indicated that most TCR beta V segments were productive either about 90% or about 30% of the time.

A remark on this clone: Its specificity is unknown.

V lost 7 bases, J lost 0 bases, and 10 bases lay in between. The CDR3 contains 14 residues. Germline CDR1 reads MNHEY; CDR2 reads SVGAGI. PCR used 60 Vbeta primers and 13 Jbeta primers. Original analysis: Roughly 12 million of tens of millions of unique TCR beta chains were shared, per a later count. Only in-frame clones appear in the TCRdb table, and some are missing; sequencing was by immunoSEQ multiplex PCR. For V, J and clone size, that table is used; D and trimming come from the DNA. The repertoire holds some 140,000 clones, with nearly 80% as singletons. Sequenced: PBMCs. The rearrangement links TRBV6-5 to TRBJ1-3; the D is unclear. The receptor's source is a man under 40 in good health and CMV-seronegative. In DNA form, the CDR3 reads TGTGCCAGCATGGCCCGTTACTCTGGAAACACCATATATTTT. It yields the protein CASMARYSGNTIYF.